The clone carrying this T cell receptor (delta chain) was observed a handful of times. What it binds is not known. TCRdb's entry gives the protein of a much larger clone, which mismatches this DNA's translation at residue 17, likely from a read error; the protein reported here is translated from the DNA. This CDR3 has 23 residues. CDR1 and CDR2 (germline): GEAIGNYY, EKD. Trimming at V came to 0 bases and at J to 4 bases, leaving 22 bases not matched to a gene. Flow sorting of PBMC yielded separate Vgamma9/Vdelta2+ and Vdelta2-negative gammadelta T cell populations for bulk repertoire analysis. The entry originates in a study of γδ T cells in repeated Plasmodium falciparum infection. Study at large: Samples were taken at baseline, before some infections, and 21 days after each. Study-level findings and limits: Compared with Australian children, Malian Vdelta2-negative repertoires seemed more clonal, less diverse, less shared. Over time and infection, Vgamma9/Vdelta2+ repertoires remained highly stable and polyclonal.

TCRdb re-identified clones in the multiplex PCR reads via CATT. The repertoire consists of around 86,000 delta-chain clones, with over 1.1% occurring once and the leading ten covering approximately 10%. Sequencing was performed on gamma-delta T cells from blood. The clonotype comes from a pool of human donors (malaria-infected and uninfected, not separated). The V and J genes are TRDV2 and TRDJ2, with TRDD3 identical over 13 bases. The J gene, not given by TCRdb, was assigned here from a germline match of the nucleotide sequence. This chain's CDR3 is CACDTVSPSTRTGGYGGTAQLFF. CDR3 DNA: TGTGCCTGTGACACCGTGAGTCCCTCGACTCGTACTGGGGGATACGGGGGGACAGCACAACTCTTCTTT.